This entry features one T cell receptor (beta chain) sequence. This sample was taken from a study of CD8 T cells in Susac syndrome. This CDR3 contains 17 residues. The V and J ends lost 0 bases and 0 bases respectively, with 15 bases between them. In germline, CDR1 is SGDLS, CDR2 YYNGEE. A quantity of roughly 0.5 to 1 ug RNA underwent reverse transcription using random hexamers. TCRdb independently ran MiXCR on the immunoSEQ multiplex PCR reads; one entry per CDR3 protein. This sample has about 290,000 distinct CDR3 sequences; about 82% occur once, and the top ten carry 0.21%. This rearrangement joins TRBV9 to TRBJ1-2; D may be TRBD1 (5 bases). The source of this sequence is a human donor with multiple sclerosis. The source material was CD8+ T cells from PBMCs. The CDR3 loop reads CASSVEAGQLTNYGYTF. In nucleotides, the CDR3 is TGTGCCAGCAGCGTAGAGGCAGGGCAACTTACTAACTATGGCTACACCTTC.